The 14 T cell receptor beta chains below come from one sample, sequenced in a study of metastatic and nonmetastatic thyroid tumors. Each patient went into thyroid surgery without having received any treatment. MiXCR re-clonotyped the PCR reads for TCRdb. The sample lists 30,000 to 40,000 clones; about 31% were seen once. Input material: blood. Every receptor here comes from a female donor with papillary thyroid cancer or a benign thyroid nodule (not recorded which). Some clones in this sample may be carry-over from other donors' samples.

This clone was detected many times. The V and J genes are TRBV19 and TRBJ2-4, with D uncertain. The germline V and J ends were trimmed by 6 bases and 2 bases, with 11 bases remaining between them. Germline-derived CDR1 and CDR2 are LNHDA and SQIVND (reference sequence). This CDR3 comprises 14 residues. The CDR3 sequence: CASRDRLSKNIQYF. CDR3 coding DNA: TGTGCCAGTAGAGATAGGCTATCCAAAAACATTCAGTACTTC.

A note on this clone: Germline and junction disagree at one end, which may indicate a read error. The CDR3 nucleotides are TGTGCCTGCAGTACGGGGCGGGAGACCCAGTACTTC. Amino acid sequence: CACSTGRETQYF. The chain uses TRBV6-5 and TRBJ2-5, with D perhaps assigned TRBD1 or TRBD2 (5 bases each). The CDR3 totals 12 residues. CDR1 and CDR2 from the germline V gene are MNHEY and SVGAGI.

The gene calls are TRBV5-1 and TRBJ2-7; 7 nucleotides match TRBD2. CDR1 and CDR2 (germline): SGHRS, YFSETQ. Losses at the gene ends were 5 bases for V and 5 bases for J; bases not matched to a gene: 7. This CDR3 is 13 amino acids long. The CDR3 sequence: CASRSGGGNEQYF. The CDR3 DNA is TGCGCCAGCAGATCGGGGGGAGGTAACGAGCAGTACTTC. Full variable domain (missing parts from reference TRBV5-1 and TRBJ2-7): KAGVTQTPRYLIKTRGQQVTLSCSPISGHRSVSWYQQTPGQGLQFLFEYFSETQRNKGNFPGRFSGRQFSNSRSEMNVSTLELGDSALYLCASRSGGGNEQYFGPGTRLTVT.

This chain connects TRBV20-1 to TRBJ2-7; D is undetermined. Germline V gene sequence: CDR1 DFQATT, CDR2 SNEGSKA (reference sequence). V lost 0 bases and J lost 4, with 4 bases in between. The CDR3 is 11 amino acids. The CDR3 DNA reads TGCAGTGCTAGAGAAGGGTACGAGCAGTACTTC. The encoded protein is CSAREGYEQYF.

Regarding this clone: At one boundary the junction diverges from the germline segment, which might be a read error. CDR3 in amino acids: CASSPDRCDDQYF. CDR3 DNA: TGTGCCAGCAGCCCCGACAGGTGCGACGATCAGTACTTC. J is TRBJ2-7 and V is TRBV7-3; possibly TRBD1 for D (6 bases). The CDR3 spans 13 residues. CDR1 SGHTA and CDR2 FQGTGA come from the germline V gene.

This clone was observed many times. A much larger clone is a single base away; this may be a read error. V is TRBV27 and J is TRBJ1-1; unclear D gene. The CDR3 runs to 14 residues. The germline V gene has CDR1 MNHEY and CDR2 SMNVEV (reference sequence). The CDR3 nucleotides are TGTGCCAGCGGTTTAACAGCGCTGAACACTGAAGCTTTCTTT. Protein: CASGLTALNTEAFF.

A single count supports this clone. A read error may account for a junction end that differs from germline. The chain uses TRBV4-1 and TRBJ2-1; D remains ambiguous. From germline, CDR1 is MGHRA and CDR2 YSYEKL. The CDR3 extends over 15 amino acids. CDR3 in amino acids: CATSPPGSSYNEQFF. CDR3 coding DNA: TGCGCCACCAGCCCACCAGGAAGCTCCTACAATGAGCAGTTCTTC.

This clone is medium-sized. The chain uses TRBV7-2 and TRBJ2-7; 7 bases fit TRBD2. The CDR3 covers 15 residues. Per the germline V gene, CDR1 is SGHTA and CDR2 is FQGNSA. V lost 1 base, J lost 2 bases, and 5 bases stayed unmatched. In DNA, the CDR3 is TGTGCCAGCAGCTTAGGGCTAGCGGCCGCCTACGAGCAGTACTTC. It encodes CASSLGLAAAYEQYF. Full variable domain (rest looked up from reference TRBV7-2 and TRBJ2-7): GAGVSQSPSNKVTEKGKDVELRCDPISGHTALYWYRQSLGQGLEFLIYFQGNSAPDKSGLPSDRFSAERTGGSVSTLTIQRTQQEDSAVYLCASSLGLAAAYEQYFGPGTRLTVT.

The chain combines TRBV11-2 with TRBJ2-1; D possibly corresponds to TRBD2 (5 bases). V dropped 3 bases and J dropped 4 bases, with 10 bases sitting between them. The germline CDR1 and CDR2 sequences are SGHAT and FQNNGV. This CDR3 is built from 14 residues. The CDR3 coding sequence is TGTGCCAGCAGCTTTACCCGGGGTTACAATGAGCAGTTCTTC. Protein: CASSFTRGYNEQFF.

This clone has just a few counts. The genes are TRBV7-2 and TRBJ1-5; tentatively, D is TRBD1 (6 bases). From germline, CDR1 is SGHTA and CDR2 FQGNSA. This CDR3 contains 14 residues. V was pared by 3 bases and J by 7 bases, with 13 bases between. The CDR3: CASSFPQGGQPQHF. CDR3 bases: TGTGCCAGCAGCTTTCCACAGGGTGGCCAGCCCCAGCATTTT.

The rearrangement uses TRBV28 and TRBJ2-1; TRBD1 aligns across 7 bases. There are 13 residues in the CDR3. CDR1 MDHEN and CDR2 SYDVKM come from the germline V gene. Germline trimming cut 6 bases from V and 11 bases from J; bases unmatched to any gene: 10. In DNA, the CDR3 is TGTGCCAGCAGGACCACAGGGGAGCTTCAGCAGTTCTTC. Protein: CASRTTGELQQFF.

This clone showed up many times. The chain carries TRBV7-6 and TRBJ2-1; D may be TRBD2 (6 bases). Deletions cut 2 bases from V and 6 bases from J, with 14 bases between. The CDR3 runs to 15 residues. Germline assignment: CDR1 SGHVS and CDR2 FNYEAQ. The DNA of the CDR3 is TGTGCCAGCAGCTTAACGGTAACTAGCTCCAATGAGCAGTTCTTC. Protein product: CASSLTVTSSNEQFF.

This clone was found many times. This chain uses TRBV7-2 with TRBJ2-1; D ambiguous. Trimming stripped 10 bases from V and 6 bases from J, with 7 bases between. This CDR3 is built from 10 residues. The V gene's germline CDR1 is SGHTA and CDR2 FQGNSA. The CDR3 loop reads CATSANEQFF. The CDR3, as DNA: TGTGCCACCAGTGCCAATGAGCAGTTCTTC.

Ten or more counts support this clone. The sample carries other DNA sequences with the same CDR3. The genes are TRBV9 and TRBJ2-1; D not resolved. The V end was cut by 0 bases, the J end by 2 bases, with 9 bases between. Germline lookup yields CDR1 SGDLS and CDR2 YYNGEE. The CDR3 consists of 15 residues. As DNA, the CDR3 is TGTGCCAGCAGCGTAGCCCCGGACCCCTACAATGAGCAGTTCTTC. It codes for CASSVAPDPYNEQFF. Combining the CDR3 with reference TRBV9 and TRBJ2-1 gives the whole variable domain DSGVTQTPKHLITATGQRVTLRCSPRSGDLSVYWYQQSLDQGLQFLIQYYNGEERAKGNILERFSAQQFPDLHSELNLSSLELGDSALYFCASSVAPDPYNEQFFGPGTRLTVL.